This T cell receptor (beta chain) was sequenced during a study of PD-1 blockade in classical Hodgkin lymphoma. The protocol was immunoSEQ multiplex PCR, while the TCRdb copy is restricted to in-frame clones and leaves out a portion. The data hold some 23,000 clones, with about 70% observed a single time. Findings and limits, study-wide: CD4+ TCR diversity, unlike CD8+, climbed significantly by C4D1.

This CDR3 has 15 residues. This clone was observed once. No antigen is known for it. Exposure to brentuximab vedotin varied, and each patient had relapsed following autologous stem cell transplantation. This receptor was taken from a human donor with classical Hodgkin lymphoma. The chain couples TRBV7-5 to TRBJ2-2; the DNA was not compared with TRBD1, the D call given in the table. TRBV7-5 is deemed a pseudogene. Sequencing used peripheral blood mononuclear cells (PBMCs), obtained at baseline. For the CDR3, the DNA is TGTGCCAGCAGCTCGACAGCGTCCTCCACCGGGGAGCTGTTTTTT. Translated, it gives CASSSTASSTGELFF.